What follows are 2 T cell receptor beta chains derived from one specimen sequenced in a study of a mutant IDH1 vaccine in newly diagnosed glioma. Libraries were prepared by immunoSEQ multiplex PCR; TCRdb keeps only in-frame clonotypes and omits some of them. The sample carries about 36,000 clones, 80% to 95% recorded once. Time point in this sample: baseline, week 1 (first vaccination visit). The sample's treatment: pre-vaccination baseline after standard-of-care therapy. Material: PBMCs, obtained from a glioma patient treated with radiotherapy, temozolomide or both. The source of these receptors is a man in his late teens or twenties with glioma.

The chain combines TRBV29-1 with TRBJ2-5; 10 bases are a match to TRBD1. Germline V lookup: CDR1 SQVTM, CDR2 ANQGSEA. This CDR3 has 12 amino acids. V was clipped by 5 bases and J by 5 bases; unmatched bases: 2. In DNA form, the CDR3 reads TGCAGCGTTACGGGACAGGGGGAGACCCAGTACTTC. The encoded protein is CSVTGQGETQYF.

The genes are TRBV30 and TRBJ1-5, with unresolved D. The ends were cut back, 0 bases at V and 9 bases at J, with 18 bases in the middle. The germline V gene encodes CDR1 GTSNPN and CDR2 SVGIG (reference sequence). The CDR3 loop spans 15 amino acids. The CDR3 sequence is CAWSVGSGLITPQHF. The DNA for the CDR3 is TGTGCCTGGAGTGTAGGTTCCGGACTAATCACGCCCCAGCATTTT.